A single T cell receptor (beta chain) is shown here with its context. V dropped 2 bases and J dropped 7 bases, with 18 bases sitting between them. Germline CDR1 LGHNA, CDR2 YNFKEQ. CDR3 length: 16 amino acids. This sample is drawn from a study of T cell changes during pregnancy in multiple sclerosis. Measured with immunoSEQ multiplex PCR; TCRdb has only the in-frame clones, and not every one. Seen here are over 75,000 clones, about 92% observed once, and the top ten hold over 2%. Material: peripheral blood, obtained in the first trimester of pregnancy. The receptor was isolated from a female donor with multiple sclerosis, enrolled in a pregnancy study. The rearrangement links TRBV4-2 to TRBJ2-1, with D perhaps matching TRBD1 (5 bases). The CDR3 loop is CASSQFHGRAENEQFF. In nucleotides, the CDR3 is TGTGCCAGCAGCCAATTTCACGGCAGGGCGGAGAATGAGCAGTTCTTC.